This TCR beta chain was recovered during a study of cytomegalovirus exposure and HLA in healthy donors. All donors participated as healthy donors of bone marrow. The CDR3 spans 15 residues. V lost 3 bases and J 3 bases, leaving 16 bases between the germline ends. In germline, CDR1 is SGDLS, CDR2 YYNGEE. Researchers ran the PCR with 60 Vbeta and 13 Jbeta primers. Some clones are missing from TCRdb's copy, which holds only in-frame ones; the method was immunoSEQ multiplex PCR. Found here are some 200,000 clones, over 65% of them singletons; the top ten hold around 0.1%. The chain is built from TRBV9 and TRBJ2-7; TRBD1 might be the D (6 bases). The sequence came from a boy aged 2 to 10 in good health and CMV-seronegative. Sequenced material: PBMCs. CDR3 nucleotides: TGTGCCAGCAGCGAACAGGGAAAGGACGGCTACGAGCAGTACTTC. It yields the protein CASSEQGKDGYEQYF.